These T cell receptor beta chains were read from a single sample in a study of T-cell reconstitution after alpha-beta-depleted transplantation in children. TCRdb ran MiXCR on the PCR reads and lists one entry per CDR3 protein. Of 300,000 to 400,000 distinct CDR3 sequences in the sample, roughly 25% were seen once. This specimen was PBMCs, mostly from graft donor cells, taken 180 days after TCRalphabeta/CD19-depleted stem cell transplant. Receptor source: a male patient younger than 18 who had a stem cell transplant for acute lymphoblastic leukemia, so the T cells may come from the graft donor. The CDR3 runs from the conserved cysteine through the conserved F or W. A D gene is named only where the DNA matches it firmly. Size values are once, few and many counts, or a class for expanded clones, and some rows have none.

J gene	clone size	D gene	V gene	CDR3 protein	CDR3 DNA
TRBJ2-5	-	TRBD2	TRBV10-3	CAIARLAGASETQYF	TGTGCCATCGCCCGTCTAGCGGGAGCGTCGGAGACCCAGTACTTC
TRBJ1-2	many	-	TRBV20-1	CSASPARGANYGYTF	TGCAGTGCTAGCCCCGCGCGGGGAGCTAACTATGGCTACACCTTC
TRBJ2-7	medium-sized	-	TRBV3-1	CASSQDNGGGKYEQYF	TGTGCCAGCAGCCAAGATAACGGCGGGGGCAAGTACGAGCAGTACTTC
TRBJ2-5	few	TRBD1	TRBV18	CASSPRTGQETQYF	TGTGCCAGCTCACCTCGGACAGGCCAAGAGACCCAGTACTTC
TRBJ1-1	many	-	TRBV7-9	CASSLATEAFF	TGTGCCAGCAGCTTAGCCACTGAAGCTTTCTTT
TRBJ1-4	-	-	TRBV6-5	CASSYSHPATNEKLFF	TGTGCCAGCAGTTACTCCCATCCTGCAACTAATGAAAAACTGTTTTTT
TRBJ1-5	few	-	TRBV7-2	CASSLGGRGSRPQHF	TGTGCCAGCAGCTTAGGAGGCAGGGGATCTCGGCCCCAGCATTTT
TRBJ2-7	-	TRBD2	TRBV4-1	CASSQAPGRAPEQYF	TGCGCCAGCAGCCAAGCCCCCGGGAGGGCCCCCGAGCAGTACTTC
TRBJ1-1	few	-	TRBV7-9	CASSIPTPGRLF	TGTGCCAGCAGCATACCTACTCCGGGGCGCCTCTTT
TRBJ2-3	few	-	TRBV12-3/TRBV12-4	CASSSITANTDTQYF	TGTGCCAGCAGCTCTATAACGGCTAACACAGATACGCAGTATTTT
TRBJ2-3	few	TRBD2	TRBV6-2/TRBV6-3	CASSYRTSGTDTQYF	TGTGCCAGCAGTTACCGGACTAGCGGCACAGATACGCAGTATTTT
TRBJ2-1	-	TRBD2	TRBV5-1	CASSSRTSGRDEQFF	TGCGCCAGCAGCTCCCGGACTAGCGGCCGCGATGAGCAGTTCTTC
TRBJ2-7	few	TRBD2	TRBV9	CASSARLARSPYEQYF	TGTGCCAGCAGCGCCCGACTAGCCAGATCACCCTACGAGCAGTACTTC
TRBJ2-5	-	TRBD2	TRBV7-8	CASSAGALAKGETQYF	TGTGCCAGCTCAGCGGGGGCCCTGGCCAAAGGAGAGACCCAGTACTTC
TRBJ2-7	few	TRBD1	TRBV6-4	CASRTREGQGGWPHEQYF	TGTGCCAGCAGGACTCGGGAGGGACAGGGGGGGTGGCCCCACGAGCAGTACTTC
TRBJ1-5	few	-	TRBV14	CASSQDSSGPQHF	TGTGCCAGCAGCCAAGACAGCTCCGGACCCCAGCATTTT
TRBJ2-1	-	TRBD1	TRBV5-1	CASSLGGTGSYNEQFF	TGCGCCAGCAGCTTGGGGGGGACAGGAAGTTACAATGAGCAGTTCTTC
TRBJ2-7	many	TRBD2	TRBV7-8	CASSLGLTTYEQYF	TGTGCCAGCAGCTTGGGACTAACCACCTACGAGCAGTACTTC
TRBJ2-1	few	TRBD2	TRBV20-1	CSAGTLAGEIWHEQFF	TGCAGTGCTGGGACTCTAGCGGGAGAAATATGGCATGAGCAGTTCTTC